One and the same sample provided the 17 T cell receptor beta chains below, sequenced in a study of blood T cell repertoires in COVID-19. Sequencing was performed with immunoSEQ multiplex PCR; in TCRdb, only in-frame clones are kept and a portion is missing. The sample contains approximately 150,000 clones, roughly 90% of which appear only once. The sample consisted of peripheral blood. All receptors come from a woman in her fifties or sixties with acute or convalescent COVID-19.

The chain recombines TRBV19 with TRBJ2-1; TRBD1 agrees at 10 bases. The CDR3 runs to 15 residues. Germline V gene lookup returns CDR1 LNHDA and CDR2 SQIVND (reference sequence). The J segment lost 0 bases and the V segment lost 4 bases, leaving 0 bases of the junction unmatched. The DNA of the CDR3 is TGTGCCAGTAGTAGGACAGGGGGCTCCTACAATGAGCAGTTCTTC. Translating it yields CASSRTGGSYNEQFF.

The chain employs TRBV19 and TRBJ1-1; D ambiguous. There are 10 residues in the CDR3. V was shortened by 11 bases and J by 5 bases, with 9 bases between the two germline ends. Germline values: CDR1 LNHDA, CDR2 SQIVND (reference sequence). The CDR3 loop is CAAGGTEAFF. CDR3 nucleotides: TGTGCCGCCGGAGGGACTGAAGCTTTCTTT.

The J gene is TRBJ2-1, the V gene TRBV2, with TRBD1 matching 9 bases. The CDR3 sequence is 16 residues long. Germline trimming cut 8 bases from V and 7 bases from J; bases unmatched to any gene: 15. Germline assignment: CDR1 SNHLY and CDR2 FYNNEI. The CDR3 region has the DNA TGTGCCAGCCTACCGCAACCGGGACAGGGAATGAATGAGCAGTTCTTC. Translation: CASLPQPGQGMNEQFF.

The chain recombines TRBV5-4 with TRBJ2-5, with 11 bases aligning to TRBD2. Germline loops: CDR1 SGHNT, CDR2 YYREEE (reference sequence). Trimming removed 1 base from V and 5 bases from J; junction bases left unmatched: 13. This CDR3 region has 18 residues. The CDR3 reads CASSLLLVLAGDGETQYF. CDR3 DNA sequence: TGTGCCAGCAGCTTGTTACTGGTACTAGCGGGAGATGGTGAGACCCAGTACTTC.

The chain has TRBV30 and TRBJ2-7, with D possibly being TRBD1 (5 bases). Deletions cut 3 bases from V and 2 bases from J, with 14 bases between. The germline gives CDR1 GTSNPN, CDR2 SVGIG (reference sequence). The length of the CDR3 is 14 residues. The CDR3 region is CAWSPGKGAYEQYF. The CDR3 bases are TGTGCCTGGAGCCCAGGGAAAGGGGCCTACGAGCAGTACTTC.

DNA of the CDR3: TGCAGCGTTGAGGCCTGGGGGCAGGGAGGCTACACCTTC. Translating gives CSVEAWGQGGYTF. The V gene is TRBV29-1, the J gene TRBJ1-2; possibly TRBD1 for D (6 bases). The CDR3 totals 13 residues. Germline assignment: CDR1 SQVTM and CDR2 ANQGSEA. V was cut by 3 bases and J by 8 bases, with 16 bases left in between.

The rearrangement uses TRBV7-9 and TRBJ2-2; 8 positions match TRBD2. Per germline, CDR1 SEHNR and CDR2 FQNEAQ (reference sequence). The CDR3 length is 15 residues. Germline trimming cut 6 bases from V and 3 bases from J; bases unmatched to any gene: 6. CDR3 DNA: TGTGCCAGCAGTCCAGCGGGGGCGTACACCGGGGAGCTGTTTTTT. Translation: CASSPAGAYTGELFF.

In DNA form, the CDR3 reads TGTGCCAGTACCACAGGACAGGTGAATGAAAAACTGTTTTTT. Its protein is CASTTGQVNEKLFF. The chain links TRBV19 to TRBJ1-4; 7 nucleotides match TRBD1. CDR3 length: 14 residues. Germline V gene sequence: CDR1 LNHDA, CDR2 SQIVND (reference sequence). V gave up 7 bases and J gave up 5 bases; unmatched junction bases: 7.

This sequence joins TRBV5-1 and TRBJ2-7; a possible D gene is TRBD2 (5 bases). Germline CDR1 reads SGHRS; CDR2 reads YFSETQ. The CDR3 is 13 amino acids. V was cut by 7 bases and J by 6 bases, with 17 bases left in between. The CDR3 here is CASVEAPGTEQYF. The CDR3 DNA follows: TGCGCCAGCGTGGAGGCTCCCGGTACCGAGCAGTACTTC.

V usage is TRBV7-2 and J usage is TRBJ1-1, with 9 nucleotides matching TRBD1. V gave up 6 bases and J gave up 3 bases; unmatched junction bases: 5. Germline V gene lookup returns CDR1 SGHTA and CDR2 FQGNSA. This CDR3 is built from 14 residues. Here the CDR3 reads CASRYRTGDTEAFF. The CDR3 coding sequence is TGTGCCAGCAGATACCGGACAGGGGACACTGAAGCTTTCTTT.

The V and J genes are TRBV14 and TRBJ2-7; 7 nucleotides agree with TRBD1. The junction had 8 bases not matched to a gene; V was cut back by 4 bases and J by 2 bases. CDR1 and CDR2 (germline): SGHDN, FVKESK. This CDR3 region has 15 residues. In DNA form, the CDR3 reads TGTGCCAGCAGCCCCGACAGGGACCCCACCTACGAGCAGTACTTC. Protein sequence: CASSPDRDPTYEQYF.

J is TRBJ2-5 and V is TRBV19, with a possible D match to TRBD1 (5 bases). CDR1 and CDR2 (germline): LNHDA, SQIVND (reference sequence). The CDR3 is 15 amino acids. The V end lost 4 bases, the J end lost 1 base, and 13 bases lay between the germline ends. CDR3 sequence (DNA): TGTGCCAGTAGTAGTAGGACACAGTTCCAAGAGACCCAGTACTTC. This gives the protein CASSSRTQFQETQYF.

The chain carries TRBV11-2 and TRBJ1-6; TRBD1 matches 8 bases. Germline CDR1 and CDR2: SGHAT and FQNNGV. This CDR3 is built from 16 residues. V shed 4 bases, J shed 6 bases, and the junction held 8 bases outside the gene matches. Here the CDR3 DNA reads TGTGCCAGCAGCTCTTTGGACAGGGCTCTTAATTCACCCCTCCACTTT. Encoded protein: CASSSLDRALNSPLHF.

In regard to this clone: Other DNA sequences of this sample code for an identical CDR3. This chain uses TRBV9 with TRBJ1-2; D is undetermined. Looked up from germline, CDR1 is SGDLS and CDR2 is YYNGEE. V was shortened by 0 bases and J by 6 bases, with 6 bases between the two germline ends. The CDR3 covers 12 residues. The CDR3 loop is CASSVDRDGYTF. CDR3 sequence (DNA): TGTGCCAGCAGCGTAGATCGGGATGGCTACACCTTC. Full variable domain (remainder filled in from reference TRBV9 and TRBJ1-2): DSGVTQTPKHLITATGQRVTLRCSPRSGDLSVYWYQQSLDQGLQFLIQYYNGEERAKGNILERFSAQQFPDLHSELNLSSLELGDSALYFCASSVDRDGYTFGSGTRLTVV.

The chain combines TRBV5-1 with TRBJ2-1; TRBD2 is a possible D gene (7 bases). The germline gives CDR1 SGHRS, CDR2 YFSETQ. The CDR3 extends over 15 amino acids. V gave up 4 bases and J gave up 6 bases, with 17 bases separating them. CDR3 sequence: CASSLLGEGGNEQFF. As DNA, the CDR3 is TGCGCCAGCAGCCTCCTGGGGGAGGGGGGCAATGAGCAGTTCTTC.

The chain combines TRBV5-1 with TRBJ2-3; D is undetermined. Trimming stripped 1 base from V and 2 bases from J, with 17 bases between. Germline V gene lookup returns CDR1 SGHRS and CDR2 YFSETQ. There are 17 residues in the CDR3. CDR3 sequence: CASSLRKSGFSTDTQYF. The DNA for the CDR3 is TGCGCCAGCAGCTTGAGAAAGTCCGGTTTTTCCACAGATACGCAGTATTTT.

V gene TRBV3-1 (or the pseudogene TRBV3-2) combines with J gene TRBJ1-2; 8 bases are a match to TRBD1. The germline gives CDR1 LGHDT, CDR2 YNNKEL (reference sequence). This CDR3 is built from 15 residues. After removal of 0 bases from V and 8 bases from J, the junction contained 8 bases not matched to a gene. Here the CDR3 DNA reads TGTGCCAGCAGCCAAGATGGACAGGGAGATCAGGGCTACACCTTC. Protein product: CASSQDGQGDQGYTF.